The rows below give T cell receptor beta chains drawn from one sample of a study of Ad26.COV2.S vaccination and SARS-CoV-2 variants. Here immunoSEQ multiplex PCR was the method, and the copy in TCRdb shows in-frame clones only, minus some. The sample gives around 350,000 clones, just over 90% of which show up once; 3% to 5% is in the top ten. The sequencing here drew on peripheral blood, taken after recovery from COVID-19. The source of these receptors is a human donor who had recovered from COVID-19. Each CDR3 is given without its conserved first and last residue.

TRBV5-1	14	TRBJ2-2	ASSSPGLAGGHQLF
TRBV7-8	12	TRBJ2-7	ASSLGQRTYEQY
TRBV18	14	TRBJ2-6	ASSPLGVSGANVLT
TRBV28	12	TRBJ1-1	ASSFLLGTTEAF
TRBV5-4	12	TRBJ2-7	ASSRGSASYEQY
TRBV18	13	TRBJ2-3	ASSPPYGGTDTQY
TRBV29-1	12	TRBJ1-1	SVWTGEMNTEAF
TRBV7-9	11	TRBJ1-5	ASSPQGYQPQH
TRBV19	9	TRBJ1-2	ASSTRLGYT
TRBV9	12	TRBJ1-4	ASSGGDANEKLF
TRBV6-5	14	TRBJ1-2	ASSYTAEGALYGYT
TRBV19	12	TRBJ1-2	ASSILEMGYGYT
TRBV7-2	12	TRBJ1-1	ASSTETGNTEAF
TRBV9	14	TRBJ2-2	ASSVAFQGGTGELF
TRBV5-1	10	TRBJ2-7	ASRVKDYEQY
TRBV5-4	11	TRBJ1-2	ASSLAGQYGYT
TRBV12-5	12	TRBJ1-5	ASGSGGHNQPQH
TRBV7-7	12	TRBJ1-4	ASSFGRPRWELF
TRBV19	9	TRBJ1-5	ASTGRGPQH
TRBV11-2	12	TRBJ1-2	ASSPTGGNYGYT
TRBV4-3	13	TRBJ2-3	ASSQVGQRADTQY
TRBV7-2	10	TRBJ2-7	ASSQSVAEQY
TRBV5-1	12	TRBJ2-7	ASSWGPGGIEQY
TRBV4-1	17	TRBJ1-4	ASSQDRGTRGGPNEKLF
TRBV6-5	11	TRBJ2-7	ASTLGPNYEQY
TRBV27	10	TRBJ1-2	ASSPQGYGYT
TRBV3-1/TRBV3-2	11	TRBJ1-5	ASSQGGNQPQH
TRBV12-3/TRBV12-4	11	TRBJ1-2	ASSFGTDYGYT
TRBV19	10	TRBJ2-1	ASSRGYNEQF
TRBV9	12	TRBJ1-3	ASSPGDSGNTIY
TRBV7-8	11	TRBJ1-5	ASSLAKDQPQH
TRBV12-5	14	TRBJ2-2	ASGQNRDSFTGELF
TRBV11-2	13	TRBJ2-5	ASSPRRTVQETQY
TRBV27	14	TRBJ2-3	ASSPPGGFSTDTQY
TRBV7-6	16	TRBJ1-1	ASSLPPKFSPGDTEAF
TRBV5-6	9	TRBJ1-2	ASSTDGGYT
TRBV9	19	TRBJ1-1	ASSSRHGQGLSRKGINEAF
TRBV29-1	14	TRBJ2-7	SVTSGLLTDSYEQY
TRBV5-1	10	TRBJ2-3	ASSASTDTQY
TRBV7-9	15	TRBJ1-2	ASSLAYGTGGKDGYT
TRBV7-2	13	TRBJ2-2	ASSPWGQAGGELF
TRBV7-9	12	TRBJ1-6	ASSLQGIGSPLH
TRBV20-1	9	TRBJ1-1	SASRGTEAF
TRBV6-5	12	TRBJ1-1	ASSYQEGGTEAF
TRBV29-1	13	TRBJ1-1	SGKRAHLQNTEAF
TRBV7-9	11	TRBJ2-4	ASSLETGPTQY
TRBV12-3/TRBV12-4	10	TRBJ2-1	ASRPLSGEQF
TRBV6-5	12	TRBJ2-7	ASWGDRESYEQY
TRBV5-5	14	TRBJ2-5	ASSVGLAGNQETQY
TRBV6-1	12	TRBJ2-7	ASSEGQGSYEQY
TRBV7-2	11	TRBJ1-6	ASSLEVNSPLH